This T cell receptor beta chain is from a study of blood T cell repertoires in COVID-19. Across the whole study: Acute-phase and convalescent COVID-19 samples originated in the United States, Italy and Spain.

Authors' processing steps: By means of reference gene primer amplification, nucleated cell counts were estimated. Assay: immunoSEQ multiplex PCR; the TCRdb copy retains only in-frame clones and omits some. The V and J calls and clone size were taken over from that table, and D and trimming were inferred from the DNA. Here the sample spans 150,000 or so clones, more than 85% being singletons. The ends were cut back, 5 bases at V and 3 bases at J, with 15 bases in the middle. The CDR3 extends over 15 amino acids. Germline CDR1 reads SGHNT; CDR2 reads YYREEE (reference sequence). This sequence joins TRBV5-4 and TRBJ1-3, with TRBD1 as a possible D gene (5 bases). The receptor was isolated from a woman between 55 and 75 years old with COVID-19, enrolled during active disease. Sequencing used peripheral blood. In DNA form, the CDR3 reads TGTGCCAGCAGGTATATTGGCAGGGTTGGAAACACCATATATTTT. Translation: CASRYIGRVGNTIYF.